Listed below are T cell receptor beta chains from one sample, sequenced in a study of blood T cells in healthy people across ages. Using its own MiXCR run on the 5' RACE reads, TCRdb lists one record per CDR3 protein. Of 1.6 million or so distinct CDR3 sequences detected, around 35% appear once; the ten largest clones hold 11%. Sequencing used blood. The receptors come from a woman between 25 and 40 years old in good health. Both conserved end residues are part of each CDR3. The D gene is left open where the match is weak. Clone size is given for some rows only: seen once, a few or many times, or a class if the clone is expanded.

V gene	J gene	clone size	D gene	CDR3 protein	CDR3 DNA
TRBV2	TRBJ1-5	NA	NA	CASSVDMGGNQPQHF	TGTGCCAGCAGTGTGGACATGGGTGGCAATCAGCCCCAGCATTTT
TRBV20-1	TRBJ1-2	NA	NA	CSARREGGYGYTF	TGCAGTGCTAGACGGGAAGGGGGCTATGGCTACACCTTC
TRBV5-1	TRBJ2-3	few	NA	CASSLEGPIIFGTQYF	TGCGCCAGCAGCTTGGAGGGCCCCATAATATTCGGTACGCAGTATTTT
TRBV4-1	TRBJ1-1	NA	TRBD1	CASSHPDRAGAFF	TGCGCCAGCAGCCACCCGGACAGGGCCGGAGCTTTCTTT
TRBV20-1	TRBJ2-4	NA	NA	CSAPPPAGNLAKNSQYF	TGCAGTGCCCCCCCCCCGGCAGGTAACCTAGCCAAAAACAGTCAGTACTTC
TRBV5-1	TRBJ2-5	many	NA	CASTQTGPEETQYF	TGCGCCAGCACCCAAACCGGGCCCGAAGAGACCCAGTACTTC
TRBV7-9	TRBJ1-4	NA	NA	CASSLVRGNEKLFF	TGTGCCAGCAGCTTAGTCAGGGGAAATGAAAAACTGTTTTTT
TRBV5-1	TRBJ2-7	few	NA	CASSLARPQHEQYF	TGCGCCAGCAGCTTGGCCCGACCTCAGCACGAGCAGTACTTC
TRBV12-3/TRBV12-4	TRBJ1-1	NA	NA	CASSLNIGSTEAFF	TGTGCCAGCAGTCTCAACATAGGAAGCACTGAAGCTTTCTTT
TRBV7-9	TRBJ1-1	few	NA	CASSYLRGGRDTEAFF	TGTGCCAGCAGCTACCTTCGCGGGGGCCGGGACACTGAAGCTTTCTTT
TRBV20-1	TRBJ1-5	NA	NA	CSARSQGQPQHF	TGCAGTGCTAGATCTCAGGGTCAGCCCCAGCATTTT
TRBV29-1	TRBJ1-1	few	TRBD1	CSVKTGTVNTEAFF	TGCAGCGTCAAGACAGGGACGGTGAACACTGAAGCTTTCTTT
TRBV7-3	TRBJ1-1	NA	NA	CASSLKAFF	TGTGCCAGCAGCTTGAAAGCTTTCTTT
TRBV27	TRBJ1-2	few	NA	CASSFRVNTGYTF	TGTGCCAGCAGTTTTAGGGTAAATACGGGCTACACCTTC